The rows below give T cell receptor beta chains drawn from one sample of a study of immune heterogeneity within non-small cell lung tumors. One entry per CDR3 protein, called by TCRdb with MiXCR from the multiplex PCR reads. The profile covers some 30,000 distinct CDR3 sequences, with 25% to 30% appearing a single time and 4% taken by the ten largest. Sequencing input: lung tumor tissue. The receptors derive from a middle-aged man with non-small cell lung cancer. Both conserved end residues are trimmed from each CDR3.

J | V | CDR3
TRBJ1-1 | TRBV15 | ATSRDRGWGSEAF
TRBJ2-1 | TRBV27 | VSSPKGFPNNEQF
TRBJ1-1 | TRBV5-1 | ASSLLQGGTEAF
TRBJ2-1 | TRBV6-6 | ASSYSSRDSLQQF
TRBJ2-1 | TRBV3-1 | ASSQDPGLHYNEQF
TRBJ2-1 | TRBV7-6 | ASSLQGLNEQF
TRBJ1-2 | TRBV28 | ASSFYRIGGSGYT
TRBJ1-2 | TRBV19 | ASSGDGTYGYT
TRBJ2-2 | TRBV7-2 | ASSLPSRTPNTGELF
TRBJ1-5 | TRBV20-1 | SARDSKGARQPQH
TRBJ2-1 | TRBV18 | ASSPYAGQGHEQF
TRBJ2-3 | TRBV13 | ASSLLGLEDTDTQY
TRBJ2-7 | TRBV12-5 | ASGLVYQYEQY
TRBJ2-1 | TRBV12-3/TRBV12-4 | AAKTPGRNEKF
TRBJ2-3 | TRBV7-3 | ASSHHSGATDTQY
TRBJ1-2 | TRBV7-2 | ASSSTGSYGYT
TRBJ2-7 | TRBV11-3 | ASSLGASMGYEQY
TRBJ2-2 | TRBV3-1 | ASSQAGANAGELF
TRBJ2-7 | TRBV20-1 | SASGRMEQY
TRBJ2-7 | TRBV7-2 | ASSLVGQSAYEQY
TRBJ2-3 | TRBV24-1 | ATSDLGTDTQY
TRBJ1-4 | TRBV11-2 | ASSLNGEKLF
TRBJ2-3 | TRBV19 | ASSSSGSADTQY
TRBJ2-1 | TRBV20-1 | SAPPPSGSLNEQF
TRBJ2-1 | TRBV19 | ASSIDLGRKGRALF